These T cell receptor beta chains were read from a single sample in a study of metastatic and nonmetastatic thyroid tumors. TCRdb re-processed the PCR reads through MiXCR. The sample has some 30,000 clones, around a third seen once. What was sequenced was tumor tissue. The origin of the receptors is a female donor with papillary thyroid cancer or a benign thyroid nodule (not recorded which). Some clones in this sample may be carry-over from other donors' samples. Both conserved end residues are part of each CDR3. The D gene is left open where the match is weak. The listing skips clone size in some rows; elsewhere it reads once, few, many or a size class.

abundance: -; d_gene: -; v_gene: TRBV7-2; j_gene: TRBJ2-2; CDR3nt: TGTGCCAGCAGGGGTCAGATCAACACCGGGGAGCTGTTTTTT; CDR3aa: CASRGQINTGELFF
abundance: few; d_gene: -; v_gene: TRBV6-1; j_gene: TRBJ1-2; CDR3nt: TGTGCCAGCAGTGAAGGCGACGGGATGGGAGGCTACACCTTC; CDR3aa: CASSEGDGMGGYTF
abundance: -; d_gene: TRBD2; v_gene: TRBV20-1; j_gene: TRBJ2-3; CDR3nt: TGCAGTGCTAGAGCTAGCGGGGGGTACGCAGATACGCAGTATTTT; CDR3aa: CSARASGGYADTQYF
abundance: few; d_gene: -; v_gene: TRBV6-2/TRBV6-3; j_gene: TRBJ1-1; CDR3nt: TGTGCCAGCAGTTACCCCGGACAAGGGAACACTGAAGCTTTCTTT; CDR3aa: CASSYPGQGNTEAFF
abundance: few; d_gene: -; v_gene: TRBV6-1; j_gene: TRBJ1-2; CDR3nt: TGTGCCAGCCGTAGGACTTCTCAAGGAGACTATGGCTACACCTTC; CDR3aa: CASRRTSQGDYGYTF
abundance: -; d_gene: TRBD2; v_gene: TRBV29-1; j_gene: TRBJ2-3; CDR3nt: TGCAGCGTTGGAGCCAGCGGGAGTAGGGCAGATACGCAGTATTTT; CDR3aa: CSVGASGSRADTQYF
abundance: -; d_gene: -; v_gene: TRBV10-2; j_gene: TRBJ2-2; CDR3nt: TGCGCCAGCAGGGACACCGGGGAGCTGTTTTTT; CDR3aa: CASRDTGELFF
abundance: -; d_gene: -; v_gene: TRBV10-1; j_gene: TRBJ2-1; CDR3nt: TGCGCCAGCAGTGATTTACGGGATGAGCAGTTCTTC; CDR3aa: CASSDLRDEQFF
abundance: -; d_gene: -; v_gene: TRBV28; j_gene: TRBJ1-1; CDR3nt: TGTGCCAGCAAGAGGGGAGACACTGAAGCTTTCTTT; CDR3aa: CASKRGDTEAFF
abundance: -; d_gene: -; v_gene: TRBV5-1; j_gene: TRBJ2-1; CDR3nt: TGCGCCAGCACCCGGAGAGGGAACTACAATGAGCAGTTCTTC; CDR3aa: CASTRRGNYNEQFF
abundance: -; d_gene: -; v_gene: TRBV15; j_gene: TRBJ1-2; CDR3nt: TGTGCCACCAGCAGAGGCAGAGGGGAGAGTGGCTACACCTTC; CDR3aa: CATSRGRGESGYTF